The 6 T cell receptor beta chains in this list originate from one sample, sequenced in a study of CD8+CD57+ T cells in acquired aplastic anemia. TCR beta VDJ and CDR3 profiles were obtained from a genomic DNA template. TCRdb used MiXCR to reprocess the reads, holding one entry per CDR3 protein. The data show approximately 380,000 distinct CDR3 sequences, under 80% seen once. The sequenced sample consisted of sorted CD4+, CD8+, or CD8+CD57+ T cells (not recorded which) from PBMCs. These receptors were obtained from a human donor in good health, serving as a control.

This clonotype occurred many times. The rearrangement links TRBV27 to TRBJ2-1; 7 bases fit TRBD1. Looked up from germline, CDR1 is MNHEY and CDR2 is SMNVEV (reference sequence). Trimming took 4 bases from V and 4 from J; bases not matched to a gene: 7. The CDR3 totals 15 residues. CDR3 DNA sequence: TGTGCCAGCAGTTCCGACAGGGAGCGGTACAATGAGCAGTTCTTC. It translates to CASSSDRERYNEQFF.

In this sample, this clonotype turned up many times. The CDR3 region is CASSVGLLGGYGYTF. CDR3 nucleotide sequence: TGTGCCAGTAGTGTAGGGCTATTAGGTGGCTATGGCTACACCTTC. The chain recombines TRBV19 with TRBJ1-2; D uncertain. The CDR3 runs 15 residues. V lost 5 bases, J lost 4 bases, and 17 bases lay in between. The germline V gene has CDR1 LNHDA and CDR2 SQIVND (reference sequence). Looking up the rest from reference TRBV19 and TRBJ1-2 gives the full variable domain: DGGITQSPKYLFRKEGQNVTLSCEQNLNHDAMYWYRQDPGQGLRLIYYSQIVNDFQKGDIAEGYSVSREKKESFPLTVTSAQKNPTAFYLCASSVGLLGGYGYTFGSGTRLTVV.

V is TRBV11-1 and J is TRBJ1-1; D ambiguous. CDR1 SGHAT and CDR2 FQDESV come from the germline V gene (reference sequence). CDR3 length equals 13 residues. Deletions cut 5 bases from V and 6 bases from J, with 13 bases between. The CDR3 reads CASSHSRAAEAFF. The CDR3 nucleotides are TGTGCCAGCAGCCACTCACGGGCAGCTGAAGCTTTCTTT.

This chain uses TRBV7-8 with TRBJ2-1, with D possibly TRBD1 on 6 matching bases. CDR3 length: 15 residues. Trimming cost V 2 bases and J 14 bases, with 22 bases left between them. Germline CDR1 and CDR2: SGHVS and FQNEAQ. The CDR3 reads CASSLQGRRTITEFF. CDR3 nucleotide sequence: TGTGCCAGCAGCTTACAGGGGCGGCGAACTATTACAGAGTTCTTC.

The chain joins TRBV12-5 to TRBJ1-5; D is unclear. The CDR3 has 14 amino acids. Germline values: CDR1 LGHNT, CDR2 FRNRAP. Trimming cost V 3 bases and J 7 bases, with 13 bases left between them. CDR3 residues: CASGLATFGQPQHF. CDR3 DNA sequence: TGTGCTAGTGGTTTAGCAACGTTCGGGCAGCCCCAGCATTTT.

The chain recombines TRBV20-1 with TRBJ1-5, with D uncertain. The CDR3 contains 13 residues. Trimming left V 1 base short and J 4 bases short, with 8 bases between. The V gene's germline CDR1 is DFQATT and CDR2 SNEGSKA (reference sequence). CDR3 region: CSARAQQNQPQHF. In nucleotides, the CDR3 is TGCAGTGCTAGAGCACAGCAAAATCAGCCCCAGCATTTT.